The next 8 T cell receptor beta chains were all read from a single sample in a study of cytomegalovirus exposure and HLA in healthy donors. 13 Jbeta primers and 60 Vbeta primers were used for the PCR. Libraries were prepared by immunoSEQ multiplex PCR; TCRdb keeps only in-frame clonotypes and omits some of them. The data show about 25,000 clones, roughly 79% seen once. Sequences were obtained from PBMCs. Receptor source: a male donor in good health and CMV-seronegative.

V is TRBV2 and J is TRBJ2-3, with TRBD1 matching over 10 bases. This CDR3 contains 14 residues. CDR1 and CDR2 from the germline V gene are SNHLY and FYNNEI. V dropped 9 bases and J dropped 4; count of bases not matched to a gene: 7. The DNA for the CDR3 is TGTGCCAGTAACCGGGACAGGGGACCAGATACGCAGTATTTT. It yields the protein CASNRDRGPDTQYF.

The chain joins TRBV5-1 to TRBJ2-7, with D perhaps TRBD1 (5 bases). CDR1 and CDR2 (germline): SGHRS, YFSETQ. Trimming shortened V by 3 bases and J by 1 base, and 11 bases separated the two germline ends. This CDR3 has 14 residues. The CDR3 reads CASSSGSGSYEQYF. Written as DNA, the CDR3 is TGCGCCAGCAGCTCAGGGTCAGGGTCCTACGAGCAGTACTTC.

V and J are TRBV28 and TRBJ1-6; 10 bases are a match to TRBD1. V gave up 7 bases and J gave up 9 bases; unmatched junction bases: 3. In germline, CDR1 is MDHEN, CDR2 SYDVKM. This CDR3 has 13 residues. Here the CDR3 DNA reads TGTGCCAGCACCCGGGACAGGGGTTCACCCCTCCACTTT. Amino acids: CASTRDRGSPLHF. The whole variable domain, remainder taken from reference TRBV28 and TRBJ1-6, is DVKVTQSSRYLVKRTGEKVFLECVQDMDHENMFWYRQDPGLGLRLIYFSYDVKMKEKGDIPEGYSVSREKKERFSLILESASTNQTSMYLCASTRDRGSPLHFGNGTRLTVT.

This clone showed up just a few times. The chain is built from TRBV4-2 and TRBJ2-2; 8 bases are shared with TRBD2. The CDR3 covers 14 residues. V trimming: 5 bases; J trimming: 6 bases; junction bases outside the gene matches: 5. CDR1 and CDR2 from the germline V gene are LGHNA and YNFKEQ. CDR3 protein: CASSGGRIAGELFF. The CDR3 region has the DNA TGTGCCAGCAGCGGCGGGAGGATCGCCGGGGAGCTGTTTTTT.

V usage is TRBV19 and J usage is TRBJ2-7; 8 positions match TRBD2. Germline lookup yields CDR1 LNHDA and CDR2 SQIVND (reference sequence). Trimming removed 5 bases from V and 0 bases from J; junction bases left unmatched: 6. CDR3 size: 15 residues. The DNA of the CDR3 is TGTGCCAGTAGTCCTAGCGGGTACCCCTCCTACGAGCAGTACTTC. It encodes CASSPSGYPSYEQYF. The whole variable domain, remainder taken from reference TRBV19 and TRBJ2-7, is DGGITQSPKYLFRKEGQNVTLSCEQNLNHDAMYWYRQDPGQGLRLIYYSQIVNDFQKGDIAEGYSVSREKKESFPLTVTSAQKNPTAFYLCASSPSGYPSYEQYFGPGTRLTVT.

DNA for the CDR3: TGTGCCAGTAGGAAGGGACAAGGGTTTTTCTATGGCTACACCTTC. It is translated as CASRKGQGFFYGYTF. The chain combines TRBV19 with TRBJ1-2, with D possibly TRBD1 on 6 matching bases. Deletions cut 6 bases from V and 4 bases from J, with 18 bases between. The CDR3 sequence is 15 residues long. Germline CDR1 and CDR2: LNHDA and SQIVND (reference sequence). The full variable domain, completed using reference TRBV19 and TRBJ1-2, is DGGITQSPKYLFRKEGQNVTLSCEQNLNHDAMYWYRQDPGQGLRLIYYSQIVNDFQKGDIAEGYSVSREKKESFPLTVTSAQKNPTAFYLCASRKGQGFFYGYTFGSGTRLTVV.

The chain employs TRBV27 and TRBJ2-3, with D maybe TRBD2 (6 bases). V was pared by 6 bases and J by 2 bases, with 18 bases between. Germline lookup yields CDR1 MNHEY and CDR2 SMNVEV (reference sequence). The CDR3 is 16 amino acids. CDR3 nucleotide sequence: TGTGCCAGCAGCCCATCTCTCGGGACTTTCACAGATACGCAGTATTTT. It specifies CASSPSLGTFTDTQYF.

The chain links TRBV30 to TRBJ2-5; 7 bases are a match to TRBD1. The DNA end is a closer match to TRBJ2-7, so the J assignment may be wrong. The germline gives CDR1 GTSNPN, CDR2 SVGIG (reference sequence). CDR3 length: 15 residues. The CDR3 DNA sequence: TGTGCCTGGAGTCCACCAGGGGACAGCTACTACGAGCAGTACTTC. Protein product: CAWSPPGDSYYEQYF.